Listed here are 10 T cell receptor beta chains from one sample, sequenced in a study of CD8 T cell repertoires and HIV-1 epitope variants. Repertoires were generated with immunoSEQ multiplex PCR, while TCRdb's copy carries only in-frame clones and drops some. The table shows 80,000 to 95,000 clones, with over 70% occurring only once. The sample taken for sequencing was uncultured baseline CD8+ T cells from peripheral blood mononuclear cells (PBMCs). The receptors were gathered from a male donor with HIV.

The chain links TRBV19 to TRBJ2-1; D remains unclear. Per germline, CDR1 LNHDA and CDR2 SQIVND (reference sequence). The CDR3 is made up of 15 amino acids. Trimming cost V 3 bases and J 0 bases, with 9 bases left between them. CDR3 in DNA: TGTGCCAGTAGTATGAAGGTAAGCTCCTACAATGAGCAGTTCTTC. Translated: CASSMKVSSYNEQFF.

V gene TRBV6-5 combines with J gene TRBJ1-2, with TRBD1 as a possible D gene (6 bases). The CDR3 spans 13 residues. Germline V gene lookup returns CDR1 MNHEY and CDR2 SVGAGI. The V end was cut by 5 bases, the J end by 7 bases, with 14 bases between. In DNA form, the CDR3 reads TGTGCCAGCAGTCTACAGGGCTCAGGTGGCTACACCTTC. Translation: CASSLQGSGGYTF.

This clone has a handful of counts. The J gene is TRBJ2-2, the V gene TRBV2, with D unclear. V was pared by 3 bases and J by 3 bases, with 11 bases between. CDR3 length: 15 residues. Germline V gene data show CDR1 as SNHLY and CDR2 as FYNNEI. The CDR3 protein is CASSEGRVDTGELFF. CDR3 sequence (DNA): TGTGCCAGCAGTGAGGGTAGGGTCGACACCGGGGAGCTGTTTTTT.

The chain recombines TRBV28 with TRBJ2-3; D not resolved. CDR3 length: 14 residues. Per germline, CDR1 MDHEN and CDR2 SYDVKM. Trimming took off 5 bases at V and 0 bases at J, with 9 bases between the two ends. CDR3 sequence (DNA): TGTGCCAGCAGTCCCCTCGGGAGCACAGATACGCAGTATTTT. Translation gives CASSPLGSTDTQYF. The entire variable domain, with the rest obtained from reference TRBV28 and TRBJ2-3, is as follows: DVKVTQSSRYLVKRTGEKVFLECVQDMDHENMFWYRQDPGLGLRLIYFSYDVKMKEKGDIPEGYSVSREKKERFSLILESASTNQTSMYLCASSPLGSTDTQYFGPGTRLTVL.

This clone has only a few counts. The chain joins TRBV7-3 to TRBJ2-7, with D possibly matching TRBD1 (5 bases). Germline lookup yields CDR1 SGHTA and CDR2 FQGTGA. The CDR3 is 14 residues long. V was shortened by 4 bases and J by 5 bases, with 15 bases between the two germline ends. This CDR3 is CASSSSMGQDEQYF. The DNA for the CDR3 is TGTGCCAGCAGCTCCTCCATGGGGCAGGACGAGCAGTACTTC.

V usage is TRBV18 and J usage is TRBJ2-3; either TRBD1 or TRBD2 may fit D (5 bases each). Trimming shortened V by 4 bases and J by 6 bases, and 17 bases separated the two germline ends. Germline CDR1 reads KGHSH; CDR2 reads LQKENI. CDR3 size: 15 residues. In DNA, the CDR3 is TGTGCCAGCTCACTAAATGTGGGGACCGCGGATACGCAGTATTTT. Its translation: CASSLNVGTADTQYF. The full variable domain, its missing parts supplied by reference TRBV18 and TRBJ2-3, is NAGVMQNPRHLVRRRGQEARLRCSPMKGHSHVYWYRQLPEEGLKFMVYLQKENIIDESGMPKERFSAEFPKEGPSILRIQQVVRGDSAAYFCASSLNVGTADTQYFGPGTRLTVL.

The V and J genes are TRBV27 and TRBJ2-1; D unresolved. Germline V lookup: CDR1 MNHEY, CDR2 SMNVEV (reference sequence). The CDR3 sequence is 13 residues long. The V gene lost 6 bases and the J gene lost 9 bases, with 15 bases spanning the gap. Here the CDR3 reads CASSPTSFSEQFF. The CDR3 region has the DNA TGTGCCAGCAGCCCGACATCATTCAGTGAGCAGTTCTTC.

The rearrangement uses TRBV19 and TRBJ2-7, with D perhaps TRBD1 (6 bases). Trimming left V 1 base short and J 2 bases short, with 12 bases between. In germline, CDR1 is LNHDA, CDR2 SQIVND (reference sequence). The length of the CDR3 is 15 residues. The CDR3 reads CASSIGTASAYEQYF. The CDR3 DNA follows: TGTGCCAGTAGTATAGGGACAGCTTCCGCCTACGAGCAGTACTTC.

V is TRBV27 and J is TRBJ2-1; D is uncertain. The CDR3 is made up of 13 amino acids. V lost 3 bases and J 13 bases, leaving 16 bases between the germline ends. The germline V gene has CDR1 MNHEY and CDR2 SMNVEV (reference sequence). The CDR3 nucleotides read TGTGCCAGCAGTTTTTCCATTAAGGGTACTCAGTTCTTC. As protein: CASSFSIKGTQFF.

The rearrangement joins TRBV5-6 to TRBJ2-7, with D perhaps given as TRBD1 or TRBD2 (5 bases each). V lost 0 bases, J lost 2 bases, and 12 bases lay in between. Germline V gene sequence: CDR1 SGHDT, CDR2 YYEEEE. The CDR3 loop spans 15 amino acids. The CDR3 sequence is CASSLGRDGTYEQYF. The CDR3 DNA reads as TGTGCCAGCAGCTTGGGCCGGGACGGTACCTACGAGCAGTACTTC.